The clone carrying this T cell receptor beta chain was counted at least ten times. Its target is unknown. The library targeted TCRbeta and was prepared with unique molecular identifiers. TCRdb recomputed calls from the PCR reads with MiXCR, one row per CDR3 protein. The sample includes 200,000 to 250,000 distinct CDR3 sequences, 9.5% to 13% of them seen just once. This record comes from a study of T-cell reconstitution after alpha-beta-depleted transplantation in children. Germline loops: CDR1 SGHTA, CDR2 FQGNSA. The CDR3 extends over 18 amino acids. V was trimmed by 3 bases and J by 9 bases, leaving 29 bases between them. Study outcomes and limitations: The high TCRbeta diversity at day 60 in some patients came from surviving recipient T cells and thymic progenitors. Reportedly, alpha-beta T cells present about two months post-transplant originated from several hundred expanded clones of graft origin. T-cell numbers and diversity, one year after transplant, stemmed largely from T cells that were newly produced.

This clonotype was sampled from a child in the first two years of life with acute myeloid leukemia, due to receive a stem cell transplant. The J gene is TRBJ2-5, the V gene TRBV7-2; D gene unclear. Sequenced here: PBMCs, sampled before TCRalphabeta/CD19-depleted stem cell transplant. The CDR3 bases are TGTGCCAGCAGCTTTGTTGAGCTCGGTACGGCGGCCGAAGTGGCCCAGTACTTC. It is translated as CASSFVELGTAAEVAQYF.